This record covers a single T cell receptor beta chain. Its specificity is unknown. This entry is derived from a study of monozygotic twins with inflammatory bowel disease. Study-level findings and limits: Distinction of different T cell subtypes was not possible.

This CDR3 has 15 residues. Germline loops: CDR1 LNHDA, CDR2 SQIVND (reference sequence). Using TCRalpha and TCRbeta cDNA, the researchers carried out two nested PCRs that lasted around 15 and 9 cycles. TCRdb reprocessed the 5' RACE reads, with one entry per CDR3 protein and no DNA. This sample's table has approximately 380,000 distinct CDR3 sequences. The sample consisted of blood. This receptor was taken from a human donor with ulcerative colitis or Crohn's disease, or a healthy co-twin of an affected twin (not recorded which). The V and J genes are TRBV19 and TRBJ2-3; TCRdb's D call, TRBD1, is unchecked because there is no DNA. The CDR3: CASRLVGGLTDTQYF.